A single sample is the source of the 22 T cell receptor beta chains below, sequenced in a study of blood T cell repertoires in COVID-19. Profiled with immunoSEQ multiplex PCR; TCRdb holds only in-frame clones, not every one. The sample contains 75,000 to 95,000 clones, more than 75% of which appear only once. The specimen was peripheral blood. The receptors shown here come from a human donor in a cohort sampled during active COVID-19.

This clone was picked up a small number of times. J is TRBJ1-1 and V is TRBV10-2; tentatively, D is TRBD1 (5 bases). There are 11 residues in the CDR3. Per germline, CDR1 WSHSY and CDR2 SAAADI. The V and J ends lost 6 bases and 6 bases respectively, with 8 bases between them. The CDR3 is CASSQGAEAFF. The CDR3 nucleotides read TGCGCCAGCAGCCAGGGCGCTGAAGCTTTCTTT.

V gene TRBV3-1 (or the pseudogene TRBV3-2) combines with J gene TRBJ1-2; TRBD1 aligns across 7 bases. CDR1 is LGHDT and CDR2 is YNNKEL in the germline V gene (reference sequence). Trimming took 0 bases from V and 4 from J; bases not matched to a gene: 29. This CDR3 region has 23 residues. CDR3 sequence (DNA): TGTGCCAGCAGCCAAGACGCGAGACTGCCCTACCACCGAACAAGACAGGGAGGCTATGGCTACACCTTC. Translated: CASSQDARLPYHRTRQGGYGYTF.

The count of this clone is one. CDR3 residues: CASSDRRREVNNQPQHF. The CDR3 region has the DNA TGTGCCAGCAGTGACCGGAGGAGGGAGGTAAACAATCAGCCCCAGCATTTT. The chain uses TRBV6-4 and TRBJ1-5; D is unresolved. Germline V gene lookup returns CDR1 MRHNA and CDR2 SNTAGT. The V gene lost 2 bases and the J gene lost 3 bases, with 17 bases spanning the gap. The CDR3 extends over 17 amino acids.

The chain employs TRBV7-9 and TRBJ2-7, with D perhaps TRBD1 (5 bases). The CDR3 extends over 16 amino acids. The germline V gene has CDR1 SEHNR and CDR2 FQNEAQ (reference sequence). The ends were cut back, 2 bases at V and 5 bases at J, with 19 bases in the middle. The CDR3: CASSLSSSPGQDEQYF. The CDR3 coding sequence is TGTGCCAGCAGCTTATCCTCTTCCCCAGGGCAGGACGAGCAGTACTTC.

V usage is TRBV11-2 and J usage is TRBJ2-1; 8 nucleotides align to TRBD2. The CDR3 runs 16 residues. V gave up 5 bases and J gave up 0 bases; unmatched junction bases: 6. Per the germline V gene, CDR1 is SGHAT and CDR2 is FQNNGV. For the CDR3, the DNA is TGTGCCAGCAGCCTGACCGGGACTAGCTCCTACAATGAGCAGTTCTTC. Translated: CASSLTGTSSYNEQFF.

The CDR3 sequence: CASSYLGPYEQYF. DNA for the CDR3: TGTGCCAGCAGTTACTTGGGCCCCTACGAGCAGTACTTC. The rearrangement uses TRBV6-2 or TRBV6-3 and TRBJ2-7; D is uncertain. The CDR3 contains 13 residues. The germline V gene encodes CDR1 MNHEY and CDR2 SVGEGT. V dropped 1 base and J dropped 2 bases, with 6 bases sitting between them.

This sequence joins TRBV27 and TRBJ2-2, with 8 bases matching TRBD2. This CDR3 has 18 amino acids. V shed 2 bases and J 6 bases; nucleotides not matched to a gene: 14. From germline, CDR1 is MNHEY and CDR2 SMNVEV (reference sequence). Here the CDR3 DNA reads TGTGCCAGCAGTTTAGTCTGGCGGGAGGTTATTTCCCCCGGGGAGCTGTTTTTT. Translation gives CASSLVWREVISPGELFF.

The J gene is TRBJ2-5, the V gene TRBV11-2, with unresolved D. The V and J ends lost 0 bases and 7 bases respectively, with 12 bases between them. The CDR3 contains 14 residues. CDR1 and CDR2 (germline): SGHAT, FQNNGV. CDR3 sequence (DNA): TGTGCCAGCAGCTTAGACGTCGCCTCGGTGACCCAGTACTTC. This translates into CASSLDVASVTQYF.

The V gene is TRBV18, the J gene TRBJ2-1; no clear D gene. There are 18 residues in the CDR3. CDR1 is KGHSH and CDR2 is LQKENI in the germline V gene. Trimming took 2 bases from V and 4 from J, leaving 21 bases between them. The CDR3 is CASSPAVVYEATYNEQFF. The CDR3 DNA follows: TGTGCCAGCTCACCAGCCGTTGTCTACGAGGCGACTTACAATGAGCAGTTCTTC.

This clone was recorded a few times. V and J are TRBV6-5 and TRBJ1-5; D gene ambiguous. This CDR3 is built from 15 residues. In germline, CDR1 is MNHEY, CDR2 SVGAGI. V was pared by 2 bases and J by 1 base, with 9 bases between. The CDR3 DNA follows: TGTGCCAGCAGTTACGTTCGAGGGAGCAATCAGCCCCAGCATTTT. Encoded protein: CASSYVRGSNQPQHF.

The V call is TRBV13, the J call TRBJ1-1; TRBD1 aligns across 7 bases. Germline CDR1 is PRHDT and CDR2 is FYEKMQ (reference sequence). V was clipped by 0 bases and J by 1 base; unmatched bases: 5. The CDR3 spans 16 residues. CDR3 coding DNA: TGTGCCAGCAGCTTAGGAGGGGGCTCGGGGAACACTGAAGCTTTCTTT. It codes for CASSLGGGSGNTEAFF.

The DNA of the CDR3 is TGTGCCAGTAGTATAGACAGGGGGCAAAGGAATGAGCAGTTCTTC. Protein product: CASSIDRGQRNEQFF. This sequence joins TRBV19 and TRBJ2-1; 8 bases are shared with TRBD1. Germline CDR1 is LNHDA and CDR2 is SQIVND (reference sequence). Trimming at V came to 0 bases and at J to 7 bases, leaving 5 bases not matched to a gene. The CDR3 totals 15 residues.

CDR3 bases: TGCAGTGCTAGTGCGCTAGCGGTTTCCTACAATGAGCAGTTCTTC. Translated: CSASALAVSYNEQFF. The chain combines TRBV20-1 with TRBJ2-1; 7 bases match TRBD2. Looked up from germline, CDR1 is DFQATT and CDR2 is SNEGSKA (reference sequence). V was clipped by 3 bases and J by 1 base; unmatched bases: 6. The CDR3 consists of 15 residues.

The rearrangement uses TRBV29-1 and TRBJ2-7, with TRBD2 matching over 8 bases. This CDR3 region has 13 residues. Germline CDR1 is SQVTM and CDR2 is ANQGSEA. V lost 8 bases and J lost 6; bases outside the gene matches: 12. CDR3 coding DNA: TGCAGCCCCCGGGTTAAGGGACTAGGCGAGCAGTACTTC. Its protein product is CSPRVKGLGEQYF.

V gene TRBV19 combines with J gene TRBJ1-5, with D possibly TRBD1 on 6 matching bases. The germline CDR1 and CDR2 sequences are LNHDA and SQIVND (reference sequence). The CDR3 spans 15 residues. Trimming shortened V by 7 bases and J by 3 bases, and 16 bases separated the two germline ends. The CDR3 region is CASKDSPNHNQPQHF. CDR3 nucleotides: TGTGCCAGTAAGGACAGCCCGAACCACAATCAGCCCCAGCATTTT.

The chain links TRBV5-1 to TRBJ2-1; D is possibly TRBD1 (5 bases). This CDR3 region has 16 residues. In germline, CDR1 is SGHRS, CDR2 YFSETQ. The V gene lost 4 bases and the J gene lost 5 bases, with 19 bases spanning the gap. The CDR3 DNA is TGCGCCAGCAGCATCCGACAGCTAGACGGAAACAATGAGCAGTTCTTC. Its protein product is CASSIRQLDGNNEQFF.

V is TRBV5-1 and J is TRBJ2-1, with 13 positions matching TRBD2. The V gene end was trimmed by 0 bases and the J gene end by 10 bases; junction bases not matched to a gene: 4. Looked up from germline, CDR1 is SGHRS and CDR2 is YFSETQ. The length of the CDR3 is 15 residues. CDR3: CASSLGLAGGREQFF. The CDR3 nucleotides read TGCGCCAGCAGCTTGGGACTAGCGGGGGGCAGAGAGCAGTTCTTC.

The chain carries TRBV3-1 (or the pseudogene TRBV3-2) and TRBJ1-1; 7 positions match TRBD1. CDR3 length: 15 amino acids. The V and J ends lost 3 bases and 0 bases, in that order; junction bases with no gene match: 4. Germline V gene sequence: CDR1 LGHDT, CDR2 YNNKEL (reference sequence). CDR3 region: CASSQTGIMNTEAFF. The DNA for the CDR3 is TGTGCCAGCAGCCAGACAGGGATCATGAACACTGAAGCTTTCTTT.

DNA for the CDR3: TGTGCCAGCAGCTCAAACAGGGGAACAGGGGCCAACGTCCTGACTTTC. Protein: CASSSNRGTGANVLTF. V gene TRBV7-3 combines with J gene TRBJ2-6; TRBD1 matches 7 bases. The CDR3 extends over 16 amino acids. Germline V gene sequence: CDR1 SGHTA, CDR2 FQGTGA. V lost 4 bases to trimming and J lost 4 bases; unmatched junction nucleotides: 7. The full variable domain, completed using reference TRBV7-3 and TRBJ2-6, is GAGVSQTPSNKVTEKGKYVELRCDPISGHTALYWYRQSLGQGPEFLIYFQGTGAADDSGLPNDRFFAVRPEGSVSTLKIQRTERGDSAVYLCASSSNRGTGANVLTFGAGSRLTVL.

V and J are TRBV7-2 and TRBJ2-3; unclear D gene. The CDR3 sequence is 15 residues long. Germline CDR1 is SGHTA and CDR2 is FQGNSA. Trimming removed 1 base at V and 2 bases at J, with 10 bases between. The CDR3 coding sequence is TGTGCCAGCAGCTTAGTCGCTAGTCCCACAGATACGCAGTATTTT. Amino acids: CASSLVASPTDTQYF.

This rearrangement joins TRBV11-2 to TRBJ2-3, with 7 bases identical to TRBD2. The J segment lost 2 bases and the V segment lost 5 bases, leaving 13 bases of the junction unmatched. CDR3 length equals 17 residues. CDR1 and CDR2 from the germline V gene are SGHAT and FQNNGV. CDR3 residues: CASSVGAGRGFTDTQYF. Written as DNA, the CDR3 is TGTGCCAGCAGCGTCGGGGCAGGGCGGGGGTTCACAGATACGCAGTATTTT.

This clone was seen once. This chain connects TRBV9 to TRBJ2-2; the D gene is possibly TRBD1 (5 bases). This CDR3 is 15 amino acids long. With 4 bases removed from V and 5 bases from J, the gap between germline ends came to 15 bases. The germline V gene has CDR1 SGDLS and CDR2 YYNGEE. CDR3 region: CASSSEQGRTGELFF. As DNA, the CDR3 is TGTGCCAGCAGCTCGGAGCAGGGTCGGACCGGGGAGCTGTTTTTT.